A single sample is the source of the 3 T cell receptor beta chains below, sequenced in a study of T cell repertoires in aging, cancer and after chemotherapy. TRB rearrangements spanning V, D and J were amplified using mixed TRB-A/B primers. TCRdb reanalysed the multiplex PCR reads using MiXCR and keeps one entry per CDR3 protein. The sample comprises around 1,600 distinct CDR3 sequences, less than 30% of which are singletons, and less than 25% rests with the top ten. Peripheral blood genomic DNA, not sorted cells or RNA, was the template. Sequenced material: blood. Receptors originate from a human donor with a solid tumor.

By share, this clonotype counts as large (0.1 to 1%). The chain employs TRBV6-5 and TRBJ2-7; D is unresolved. CDR3 length: 15 residues. V lost 0 bases and J 5 bases, leaving 14 bases between the germline ends. In germline, CDR1 is MNHEY, CDR2 SVGAGI. For the CDR3, the DNA is TGTGCCAGCAGTTACTCGAGTGGGCCCCTCGACGAGCAGTACTTC. It specifies CASSYSSGPLDEQYF.

This clonotype occurred a few times. J is TRBJ2-5 and V is TRBV5-6; 12 nucleotides match TRBD2. Unmatched junction bases numbered 3, after V lost 1 base and J lost 5 bases. The length of the CDR3 is 15 residues. Germline V lookup: CDR1 SGHDT, CDR2 YYEEEE. CDR3 sequence (DNA): TGTGCCAGCAGCTTGTCCGGACTAGCGGGGGAGACCCAGTACTTC. This codes for CASSLSGLAGETQYF.

This clonotype was counted only a few times. The V call is TRBV12-3 or TRBV12-4, the J call TRBJ1-2; weak D call: TRBD1 (5 bases). The CDR3 covers 14 residues. The V end was cut by 6 bases, the J end by 3 bases, with 14 bases between. The CDR3 nucleotides read TGTGCCAGCAGAGACGGAGGGACCTACTATGGCTACACCTTC. It translates to CASRDGGTYYGYTF.